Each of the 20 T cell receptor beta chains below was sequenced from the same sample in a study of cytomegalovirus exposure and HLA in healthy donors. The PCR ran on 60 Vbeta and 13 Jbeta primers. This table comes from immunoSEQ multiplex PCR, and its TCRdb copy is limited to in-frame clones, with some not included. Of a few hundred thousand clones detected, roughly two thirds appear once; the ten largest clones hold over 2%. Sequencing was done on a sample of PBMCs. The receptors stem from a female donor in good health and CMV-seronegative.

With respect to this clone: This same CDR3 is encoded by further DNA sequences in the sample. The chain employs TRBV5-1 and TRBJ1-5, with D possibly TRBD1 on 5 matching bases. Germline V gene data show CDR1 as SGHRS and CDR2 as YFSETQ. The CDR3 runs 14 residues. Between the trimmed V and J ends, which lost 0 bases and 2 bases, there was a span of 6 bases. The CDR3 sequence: CASSLAGGNQPQHF. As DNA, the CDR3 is TGCGCCAGCAGCTTGGCGGGGGGCAATCAGCCCCAGCATTTT.

CDR3 sequence (DNA): TGTGCCAGCAGTTACTCGGCCGTTAACTATGGCTACACCTTC. This translates into CASSYSAVNYGYTF. The chain couples TRBV6-6 to TRBJ1-2; D gene uncertain. Germline loops: CDR1 MNHNY, CDR2 SVGAGI (reference sequence). Trimming pared 0 bases from V and 1 base from J, leaving 6 bases between. CDR3 length: 14 residues.

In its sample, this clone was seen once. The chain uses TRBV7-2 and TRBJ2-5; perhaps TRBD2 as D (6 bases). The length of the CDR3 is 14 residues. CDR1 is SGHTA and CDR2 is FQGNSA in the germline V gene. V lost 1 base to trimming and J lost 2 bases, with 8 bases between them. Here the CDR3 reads CASSLVSGQETQYF. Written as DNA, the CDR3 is TGTGCCAGCAGCTTAGTTAGCGGACAAGAGACCCAGTACTTC.

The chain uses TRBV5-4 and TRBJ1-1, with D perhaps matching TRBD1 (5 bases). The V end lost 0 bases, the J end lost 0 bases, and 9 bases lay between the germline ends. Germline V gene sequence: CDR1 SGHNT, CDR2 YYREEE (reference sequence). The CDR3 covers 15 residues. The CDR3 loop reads CASSLGGLMNTEAFF. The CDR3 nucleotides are TGTGCCAGCAGCTTGGGGGGACTGATGAACACTGAAGCTTTCTTT.

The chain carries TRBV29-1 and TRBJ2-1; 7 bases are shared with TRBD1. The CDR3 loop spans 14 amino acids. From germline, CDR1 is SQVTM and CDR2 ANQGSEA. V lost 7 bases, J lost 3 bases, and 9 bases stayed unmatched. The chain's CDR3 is CSETKRGLYNEQFF. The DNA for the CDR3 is TGCAGCGAGACAAAAAGGGGGCTCTACAATGAGCAGTTCTTC.

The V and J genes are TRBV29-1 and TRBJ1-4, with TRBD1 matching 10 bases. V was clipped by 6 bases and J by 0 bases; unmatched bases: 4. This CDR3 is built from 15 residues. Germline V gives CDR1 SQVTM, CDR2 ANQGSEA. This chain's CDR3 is CSVRTGGATNEKLFF. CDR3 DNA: TGCAGCGTCCGGACAGGGGGGGCAACTAATGAAAAACTGTTTTTT.

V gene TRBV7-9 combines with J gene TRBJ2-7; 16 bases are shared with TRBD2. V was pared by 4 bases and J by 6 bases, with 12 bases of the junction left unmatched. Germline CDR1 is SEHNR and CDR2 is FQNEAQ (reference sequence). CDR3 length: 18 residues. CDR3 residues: CASSSTPGLAGGPLEQYF. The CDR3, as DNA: TGTGCCAGCAGCTCTACCCCGGGACTAGCGGGAGGGCCCCTCGAGCAGTACTTC.

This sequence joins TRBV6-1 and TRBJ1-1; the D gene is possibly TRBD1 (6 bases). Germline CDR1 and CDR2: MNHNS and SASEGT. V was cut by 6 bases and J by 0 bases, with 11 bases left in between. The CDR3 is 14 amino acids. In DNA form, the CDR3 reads TGTGCCAGCAGCCTTGGACAGTTGAACACTGAAGCTTTCTTT. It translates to CASSLGQLNTEAFF.

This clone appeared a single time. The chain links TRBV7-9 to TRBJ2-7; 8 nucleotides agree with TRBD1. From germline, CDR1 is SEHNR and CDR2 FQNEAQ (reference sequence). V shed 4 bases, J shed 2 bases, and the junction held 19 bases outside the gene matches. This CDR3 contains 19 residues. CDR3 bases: TGTGCCAGCAGCTCCACCCAGATGCCGGACAGGGTTCCTGCCTACGAGCAGTACTTC. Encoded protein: CASSSTQMPDRVPAYEQYF. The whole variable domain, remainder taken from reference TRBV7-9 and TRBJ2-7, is DTGVSQNPRHKITKRGQNVTFRCDPISEHNRLYWYRQTLGQGPEFLTYFQNEAQLEKSRLLSDRFSAERPKGSFSTLEIQRTEQGDSAMYLCASSSTQMPDRVPAYEQYFGPGTRLTVT.

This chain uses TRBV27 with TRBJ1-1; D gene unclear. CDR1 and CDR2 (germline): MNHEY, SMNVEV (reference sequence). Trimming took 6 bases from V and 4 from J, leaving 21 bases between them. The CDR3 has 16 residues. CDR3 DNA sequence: TGTGCCAGCAGCCTCCGCCCCCAGGAGGTGGGCACTGAAGCTTTCTTT. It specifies CASSLRPQEVGTEAFF.

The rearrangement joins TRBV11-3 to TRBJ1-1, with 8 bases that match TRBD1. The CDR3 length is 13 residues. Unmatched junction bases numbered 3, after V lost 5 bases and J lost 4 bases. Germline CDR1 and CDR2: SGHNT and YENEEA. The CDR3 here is CASSADRATEAFF. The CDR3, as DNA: TGTGCCAGCAGCGCGGACAGGGCCACTGAAGCTTTCTTT.

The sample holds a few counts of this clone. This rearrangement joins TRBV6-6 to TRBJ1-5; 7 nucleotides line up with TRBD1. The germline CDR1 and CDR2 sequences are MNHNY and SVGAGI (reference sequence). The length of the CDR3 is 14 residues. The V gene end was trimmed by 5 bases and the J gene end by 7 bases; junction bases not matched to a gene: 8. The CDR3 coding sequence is TGTGCCAGCAGTAAACAGGGGCAGGGACAGCCCCAGCATTTT. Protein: CASSKQGQGQPQHF.

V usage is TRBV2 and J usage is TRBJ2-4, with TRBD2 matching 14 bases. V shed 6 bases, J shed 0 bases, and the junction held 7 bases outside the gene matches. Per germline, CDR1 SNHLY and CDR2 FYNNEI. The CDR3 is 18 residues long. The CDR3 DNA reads TGTGCCAGCAGCGGGACTAGCGGGAGTGGGATAGCCAAAAACATTCAGTACTTC. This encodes CASSGTSGSGIAKNIQYF.

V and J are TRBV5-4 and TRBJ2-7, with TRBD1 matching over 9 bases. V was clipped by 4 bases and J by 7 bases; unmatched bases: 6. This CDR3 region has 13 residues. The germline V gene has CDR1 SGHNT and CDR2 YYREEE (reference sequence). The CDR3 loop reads CASSLTGGMEQYF. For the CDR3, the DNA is TGTGCCAGCAGCCTGACAGGGGGGATGGAGCAGTACTTC.

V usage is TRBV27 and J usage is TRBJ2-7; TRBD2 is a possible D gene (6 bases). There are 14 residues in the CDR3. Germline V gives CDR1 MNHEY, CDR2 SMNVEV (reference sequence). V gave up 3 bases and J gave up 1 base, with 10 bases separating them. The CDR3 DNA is TGTGCCAGCAGTTTTTCCCGGGGGTCCTACGAGCAGTACTTC. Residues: CASSFSRGSYEQYF.

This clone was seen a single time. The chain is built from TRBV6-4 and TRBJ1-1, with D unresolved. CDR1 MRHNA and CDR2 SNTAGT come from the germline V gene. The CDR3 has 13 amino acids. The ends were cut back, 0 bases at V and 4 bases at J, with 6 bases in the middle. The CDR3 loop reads CASSDSESTEAFF. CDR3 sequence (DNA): TGTGCCAGCAGTGACTCGGAGAGCACTGAAGCTTTCTTT.

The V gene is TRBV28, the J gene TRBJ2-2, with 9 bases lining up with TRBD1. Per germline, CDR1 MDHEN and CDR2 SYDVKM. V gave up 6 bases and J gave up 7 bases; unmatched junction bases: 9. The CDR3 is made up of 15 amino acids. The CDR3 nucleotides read TGTGCCAGCAGGGGGAAGGACAGGGGTGGCGGGGAGCTGTTTTTT. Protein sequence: CASRGKDRGGGELFF.

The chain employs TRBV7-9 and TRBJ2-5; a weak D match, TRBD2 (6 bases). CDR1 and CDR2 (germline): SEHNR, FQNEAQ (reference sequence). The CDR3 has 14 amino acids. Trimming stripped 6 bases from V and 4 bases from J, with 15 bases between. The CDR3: CASRADGGRETQYF. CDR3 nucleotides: TGTGCCAGCAGAGCGGACGGGGGACGAGAGACCCAGTACTTC.

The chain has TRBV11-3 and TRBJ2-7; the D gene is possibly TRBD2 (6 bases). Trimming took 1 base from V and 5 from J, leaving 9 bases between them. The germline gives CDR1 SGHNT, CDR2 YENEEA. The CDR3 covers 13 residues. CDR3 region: CASSLGTIDEQYF. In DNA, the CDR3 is TGTGCCAGCAGCTTAGGGACTATCGACGAGCAGTACTTC.

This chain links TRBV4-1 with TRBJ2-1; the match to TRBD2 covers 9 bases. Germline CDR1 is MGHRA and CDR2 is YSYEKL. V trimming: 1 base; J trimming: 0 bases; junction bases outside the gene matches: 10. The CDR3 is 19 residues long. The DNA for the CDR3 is TGCGCCAGCAGCCAAGGCGGCCTAGCGGGGACGAGCTCCTACAATGAGCAGTTCTTC. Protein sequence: CASSQGGLAGTSSYNEQFF.